This is a list of T cell receptor beta chains from one sample in a study of graft-versus-host responses after intestinal transplantation. The assay was immunoSEQ multiplex PCR, and TCRdb's table has in-frame clones only and misses some. Of some 76,000 clones in the sample, 87% were seen once. Their target antigens are unknown. The input for sequencing was unstimulated CD8+ T cells sorted from spleen or lymph node cells, taken before transplant. These receptor sequences come from a human donor who was the organ donor for an intestinal transplant. CDR3s include the opening cysteine and the closing phenylalanine or tryptophan. A D gene is named only where the DNA matches it firmly. The size entry is marked missing in some rows and otherwise reads once, few, many or a size class.

TRBJ1-5 | NA | NA | TRBV4-1 | CASSQVGERSNQPQHF | TGCGCCAGCAGCCAAGTCGGCGAGAGGAGCAATCAGCCCCAGCATTTT
TRBJ2-3 | NA | NA | TRBV6-5 | CASSYSKEGIRDTQYF | TGTGCCAGCAGTTACTCTAAAGAAGGGATCCGGGATACGCAGTATTTT
TRBJ2-2 | NA | NA | TRBV5-1 | CASSLWGMDTGELFF | TGCGCCAGCAGCTTGTGGGGAATGGACACCGGGGAGCTGTTTTTT
TRBJ2-1 | NA | NA | TRBV19 | CASKEDNEQFF | TGTGCCAGTAAAGAGGACAATGAGCAGTTCTTC
TRBJ2-7 | few | TRBD1 | TRBV6-5 | CASSEQGAVYEQYF | TGTGCCAGCAGTGAGCAGGGGGCTGTCTACGAGCAGTACTTC
TRBJ2-7 | NA | NA | TRBV6-5 | CASSPGTGSEQYF | TGTGCCAGCAGCCCAGGGACCGGTAGCGAGCAGTACTTC
TRBJ2-1 | NA | TRBD1 | TRBV12-5 | CASGFGTEGSYNEQFF | TGTGCTAGTGGTTTCGGGACAGAGGGCTCCTACAATGAGCAGTTCTTC
TRBJ1-2 | NA | NA | TRBV4-1 | CASSQSLPDSLNYGYTF | TGCGCCAGCAGCCAAAGTCTACCGGACAGTCTGAACTATGGCTACACCTTC
TRBJ2-1 | NA | TRBD2 | TRBV6-5 | CASRLSSGGYNEQFF | TGTGCCAGCAGGCTTAGTAGCGGGGGATACAATGAGCAGTTCTTC
TRBJ2-7 | NA | NA | TRBV27 | CASSSTTLGPRKAYEQYF | TGTGCCAGCAGTTCTACCACGCTGGGGCCCCGAAAAGCCTACGAGCAGTACTTC
TRBJ2-1 | few | NA | TRBV6-1 | CASRDDREVYNEQFF | TGTGCCAGCAGGGACGACAGGGAGGTCTACAATGAGCAGTTCTTC